This is a list of T cell receptor beta chains from one sample in a study of blood T cell repertoires in COVID-19. Only in-frame clones appear in the TCRdb table, and some are missing; sequencing was by immunoSEQ multiplex PCR. Among 55,000 to 65,000 clones, approximately 90% were seen once, and the ten largest hold around 1.5%. The specimen sequenced was peripheral blood. All receptors derive from a human donor in a cohort sampled during active COVID-19. The CDR3 runs from the conserved cysteine through the conserved F or W. Each record gives: V gene, D gene, clone size, J gene, CDR3 length, CDR3 protein, CDR3 DNA. A D gene is named only where the DNA matches it firmly. Not every row has a clone size; where given, it reads once, few, many or a size class.

TRBV7-2	-	-	TRBJ2-4	15	CASSLDPGLKNIQYF	TGTGCCAGCAGCTTAGATCCAGGCCTAAAAAACATTCAGTACTTC
TRBV28	TRBD1	-	TRBJ1-2	15	CASSPRTGRFDGYTF	TGTGCCAGCAGTCCCCGGACAGGGCGGTTTGATGGCTACACCTTC
TRBV7-6	TRBD2	-	TRBJ2-7	15	CASSLIAGGGSEQYF	TGTGCCAGCAGCTTAATCGCGGGGGGAGGCTCCGAGCAGTACTTC
TRBV5-6	-	-	TRBJ2-1	14	CASTLLAPVNEQFF	TGTGCCAGCACCCTCCTAGCGCCCGTTAATGAGCAGTTCTTC
TRBV28	TRBD1	-	TRBJ2-7	14	CASTTGGGVYEQYF	TGTGCCAGCACTACAGGGGGCGGAGTGTACGAGCAGTACTTC
TRBV24-1	TRBD2	-	TRBJ2-1	16	CATSDASGNRYNEQFF	TGTGCCACCAGTGACGCTAGCGGGAATCGATACAATGAGCAGTTCTTC
TRBV6-2/TRBV6-3	TRBD2	-	TRBJ2-3	15	CAASQLAVSTDTQYF	TGTGCCGCCAGCCAACTAGCGGTTAGCACAGATACGCAGTATTTT
TRBV5-4	TRBD2	-	TRBJ2-1	16	CASSPPGTSAYNEQFF	TGTGCCAGCAGCCCTCCCGGGACTAGCGCCTACAATGAGCAGTTCTTC
TRBV5-4	-	few	TRBJ2-7	14	CASSFSGSSYEQYF	TGTGCCAGCAGCTTTAGCGGTAGCTCCTACGAGCAGTACTTC
TRBV28	TRBD1	-	TRBJ1-6	16	CASRDRMSSYNSPLHF	TGTGCCAGCAGGGACAGGATGAGCTCCTATAATTCACCCCTCCACTTT
TRBV5-5	-	-	TRBJ1-5	15	CASSLAQGSNQPQHF	TGTGCCAGCAGCTTGGCCCAGGGAAGCAATCAGCCCCAGCATTTT
TRBV5-1	TRBD2	-	TRBJ2-7	17	CASSFRLAGGFSYEQYF	TGCGCCAGCAGCTTCCGACTAGCGGGAGGCTTCTCCTACGAGCAGTACTTC
TRBV9	-	-	TRBJ2-2	14	CASSVDGSSGELFF	TGTGCCAGCAGCGTAGACGGGAGTTCCGGGGAGCTGTTTTTT
TRBV27	-	-	TRBJ2-7	15	CASSPRGGSGYEQYF	TGTGCCAGCAGCCCCCGCGGCGGCAGCGGCTACGAGCAGTACTTC
TRBV19	-	-	TRBJ2-5	14	CASSPWARLETQYF	TGTGCCAGTAGTCCCTGGGCCCGGTTAGAGACCCAGTACTTC
TRBV6-1	-	few	TRBJ2-1	14	CASREGGTANEQFF	TGTGCCAGCAGGGAAGGGGGGACTGCCAATGAGCAGTTCTTC
TRBV15	TRBD2	-	TRBJ2-1	16	CATSRGPVGGEDEQFF	TGTGCCACCAGCAGAGGTCCGGTGGGGGGGGAGGATGAGCAGTTCTTC